The present TCR beta chain was sequenced within a study of T cell changes during pregnancy in multiple sclerosis. Some clones are missing from TCRdb's copy, which holds only in-frame ones; the method was immunoSEQ multiplex PCR. The profile shows roughly 60,000 clones, 96% of them singletons. This CDR3 region has 15 residues. The V gene end was trimmed by 10 bases and the J gene end by 8 bases; junction bases not matched to a gene: 18. Germline V gene data show CDR1 as MNHNS and CDR2 as SASEGT. The sample here was CD8+ T cells from peripheral blood mononuclear cells, taken after pregnancy. The receptor's source is a female donor with multiple sclerosis, enrolled in a pregnancy study. This sequence joins TRBV6-1 and TRBJ2-3; TRBD2 matches at 7 bases. CDR3 sequence reads: CATEGRGGRGGTQYF. For the CDR3, the DNA is TGTGCCACCGAGGGGAGGGGCGGGAGAGGAGGTACGCAGTATTTT.